Listed below are T cell receptor beta chains from one sample, sequenced in a study of OX40 agonist ivuxolimab in advanced cancers. Profiling relied on immunoSEQ multiplex PCR, and the TCRdb table lists in-frame clones only, not all of them. The repertoire holds tens of thousands of clones, with approximately 90% as singletons. The sample consisted of CD4+ or CD8+ T cells sorted from blood, taken in a trial of the OX40 agonist ivuxolimab. The receptors were gathered from an adult with an advanced solid tumor such as melanoma, head and neck, liver or kidney cancer. The CDR3 runs from the conserved cysteine through the conserved F or W. The D gene is left open where the match is weak. Clone sizes are given selectively: once, few, many, or a class where the clone is expanded.

V gene	clone size	D gene	J gene	CDR3 DNA	CDR3 protein
TRBV5-4	-	-	TRBJ2-3	TGTGCCAGCAGCTTAGGAGGGCCGCGCACAGATACGCAGTATTTT	CASSLGGPRTDTQYF
TRBV7-2	once	-	TRBJ2-2	TGTGCCAGCAGCCCTGGTGGGGGGAGGGGGCGTAGCACCGGGGAGCTGTTTTTT	CASSPGGGRGRSTGELFF
TRBV7-9	-	TRBD2	TRBJ2-3	TGTGCCAGCAGCTTAGCCGGGACTAGGACCGATACGCAGTATTTT	CASSLAGTRTDTQYF
TRBV5-1	-	-	TRBJ2-7	TGCGCCAGCAGCCCGCGGGGAGGAAATCTTGGCGAGCAGTACTTC	CASSPRGGNLGEQYF
TRBV9	-	TRBD2	TRBJ2-7	TGTGCCAGCAACCCTAGCGGGAACTACGAGCAGTACTTC	CASNPSGNYEQYF
TRBV30	-	-	TRBJ1-2	TGTGCCTGGAGTGTAGGGCAGATCCACTATGGCTACACCTTC	CAWSVGQIHYGYTF
TRBV6-5	-	-	TRBJ2-7	TGTGCCAGCAGTGAGAGGGGCGGGCAGTACTTC	CASSERGGQYF
TRBV4-1	few	-	TRBJ2-1	TGCGCCAGCAGCCAACTTCTTAGCGGCCAGACGTTCTTC	CASSQLLSGQTFF
TRBV28	-	TRBD2	TRBJ2-3	TGTGCCAGCAGTTTATGGGCCCCCGGGACTAGCGGGAGGCGTCTCGATACGCAGTATTTT	CASSLWAPGTSGRRLDTQYF
TRBV28	-	TRBD1	TRBJ1-2	TGTGCCAGCAGCCGTGACAGGGTCGCGCTATCTGGCTACACCTTC	CASSRDRVALSGYTF
TRBV6-6	few	-	TRBJ2-7	TGTGCCAGCAGATTCGACCTTATTAGCGCGGACTACGAGCAGTACTTC	CASRFDLISADYEQYF
TRBV14	-	TRBD2	TRBJ2-3	TGTGCCAGCAGACTAGCGGGAGTTGGAGATACGCAGTATTTT	CASRLAGVGDTQYF
TRBV11-2	-	-	TRBJ2-3	TGTGCCAGCAGGGCCCAGGGGACGAACCCCACAGATACGCAGTATTTT	CASRAQGTNPTDTQYF
TRBV7-2	-	-	TRBJ1-4	TGTGCCAGCAGCTTAGATGGGGTTCGGGAAAAACTGTTTTTT	CASSLDGVREKLFF
TRBV6-1	few	-	TRBJ1-2	TGTGCCAGCAGTGGCTCAGGGACAAATGGCTACACCTTC	CASSGSGTNGYTF
TRBV4-2	-	-	TRBJ1-2	TGTGCCAGCAGCCAAGATCGCGCGGGGAGCTATGGCTACACCTTC	CASSQDRAGSYGYTF
TRBV7-3	-	-	TRBJ2-3	TGTGCCAGCAGCTTAGTCAGCACAGATACGCAGTATTTT	CASSLVSTDTQYF
TRBV5-1	-	TRBD2	TRBJ2-5	TGCGCCAGCAGAGTGCTAGCGGGACAAGAGACCCAGTACTTC	CASRVLAGQETQYF
TRBV6-6	-	-	TRBJ1-4	TGTGCCAGCAGTTACGGCGCGGCAACTAATGAAAAACTGTTTTTT	CASSYGAATNEKLFF
TRBV4-2	-	-	TRBJ2-1	TGTGCCAGCAGCCAAGGGGCCGGCGGATATGACTACAATGAGCAGTTCTTC	CASSQGAGGYDYNEQFF
TRBV29-1	-	TRBD2	TRBJ2-2	TGCAGCGCCCAAGCACTAGCGGGGTCCGGGGAGCTGTTTTTT	CSAQALAGSGELFF
TRBV9	-	-	TRBJ2-1	TGTGCCAGCAGCGTAGCACTTCCTGGCGAGCAGTTCTTC	CASSVALPGEQFF
TRBV5-4	-	TRBD2	TRBJ2-1	TGTGCCAGCAGCTTGGTGGCTAGCGGGAAGCATGAGCAGTTCTTC	CASSLVASGKHEQFF
TRBV6-1	-	TRBD1	TRBJ2-2	TGTGCCAGCAGTGGGTACAGGGGGCGGGGAACCGGGGAGCTGTTTTTT	CASSGYRGRGTGELFF
TRBV7-3	few	-	TRBJ1-3	TGTGCCAGCAGCTTAAATGGCAGAACCATATATTTT	CASSLNGRTIYF
TRBV4-1	-	-	TRBJ1-3	TGCGCCAGCAGCCAAATGAGGGCTGGAAACACCATATATTTT	CASSQMRAGNTIYF
TRBV30	-	-	TRBJ1-4	TGTGCCTGGAGTCCCCATAATGAAAAACTGTTTTTT	CAWSPHNEKLFF
TRBV6-1	-	-	TRBJ2-7	TGTGCCAGCACCAATCTCGGGACCCCCACCTACGAGCAGTACTTC	CASTNLGTPTYEQYF
TRBV2	-	-	TRBJ1-4	TGTGCCAGCAGTGTCGGGACGGCAAATGAAAAACTGTTTTTT	CASSVGTANEKLFF
TRBV28	-	-	TRBJ2-7	TGTGCCAGCAGTTTACACAGGGAACCCTACGAGCAGTACTTC	CASSLHREPYEQYF
TRBV7-9	-	-	TRBJ1-5	TGTGCCAGCAGCCCAGTAGGAGATCAGCCCCAGCATTTT	CASSPVGDQPQHF
TRBV6-5	-	TRBD1	TRBJ1-4	TGTGCCAGCAGAACCGACAGGGACTCTACTGGAAAACTGTTTTTT	CASRTDRDSTGKLFF
TRBV12-5	-	-	TRBJ2-6	TGTGCTAGTGGTTTTAATCTACGGAGCCCACTCCCCTGGGCCAACGTCCTGACTTTC	CASGFNLRSPLPWANVLTF
TRBV5-1	once	-	TRBJ1-4	TGCGCCAGCAGGAGGGACGAAAGTCTAGGTGAAAAACTGTTTTTT	CASRRDESLGEKLFF
TRBV7-2	-	TRBD2	TRBJ2-7	TGTGCCAGCAAGGGACTAGCGGGAGGGGCCCACGAGCAGTACTTC	CASKGLAGGAHEQYF
TRBV5-4	-	TRBD1	TRBJ2-1	TGTGCCAGCAGTCGCCGGGACAGGGCCTACAATGAGCAGTTCTTC	CASSRRDRAYNEQFF
TRBV7-2	-	TRBD2	TRBJ2-7	TGTGCCAGCAGCGAACTAGCGAGGCAGGACGAGCAGTACTTC	CASSELARQDEQYF
TRBV4-2	-	TRBD2	TRBJ2-2	TGTGCCAGCAGCCAAGATTTGGCCCGACTAGCCGGAGGCGGGGAGCTGTTTTTT	CASSQDLARLAGGGELFF
TRBV7-3	-	TRBD2	TRBJ2-2	TGTGCCAGCCGTCCGACTAGCGGAGCCTTGGGCACCGGGGAGCTGTTTTTT	CASRPTSGALGTGELFF
TRBV18	-	TRBD2	TRBJ2-2	TGTGCCAGCTCACCACCCGGACTAGATAACACCGGGGAGCTGTTTTTT	CASSPPGLDNTGELFF